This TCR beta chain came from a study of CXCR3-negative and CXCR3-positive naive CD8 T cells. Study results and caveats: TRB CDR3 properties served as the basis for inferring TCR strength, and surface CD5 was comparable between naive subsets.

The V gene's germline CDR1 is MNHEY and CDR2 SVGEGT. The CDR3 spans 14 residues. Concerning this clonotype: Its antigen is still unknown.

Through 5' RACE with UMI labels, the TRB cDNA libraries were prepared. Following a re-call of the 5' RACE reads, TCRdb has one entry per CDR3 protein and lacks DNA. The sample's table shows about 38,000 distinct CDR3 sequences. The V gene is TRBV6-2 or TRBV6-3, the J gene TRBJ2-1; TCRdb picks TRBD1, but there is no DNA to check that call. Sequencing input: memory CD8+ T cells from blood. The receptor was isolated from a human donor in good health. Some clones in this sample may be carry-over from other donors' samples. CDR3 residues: CATQWARDYNEQFF.